This T cell receptor (beta chain) originates from a study of cytomegalovirus exposure and HLA in healthy donors listed by TCRdb under 2017. A note on the overall study: According to an earlier analysis of a few hundred of the donors, about 190 million T cells yielded over 90 million unique TCR beta sequences and roughly 280 Gb of sequence data. In a later analysis, previously published TCR beta repertoires from 550 to 700 donors were re-analyzed and high-resolution HLA genotyping was added so that TCR occurrence patterns could be studied. About 300 gigabases of sequencing data and 70 million to 95 million unique TCR sequences made up an early release that covered under 750 HLA-typed donors. Genome-wide SNP genotypes for about 65% of the roughly 670 donors were used in a later genetic analysis, which treated that subset as a discovery cohort. In addition to the first cohort of about 650 subjects, a separate validation cohort of 120 different subjects was used. Using immunosequencing, the study profiled T cell repertoires from 550 to 750 subjects and related those repertoires to cytomegalovirus serostatus. All discovery cohort repertoires had been generated on a single sequencing platform. The later analysis used no new phenotypic data to find candidate immune exposures, relying instead on TCR beta sequences and their occurrence across donors. Donor age, sex, ethnicity and CMV serostatus were compiled together with the repertoire data. To decide whether each TCR beta V gene segment behaved as functional or pseudogenic, an earlier analysis of some 600 of the donors relied on high-throughput TCR beta sequencing. Roughly 5 DR-DQ haplotypes were handled as single units for association and clustering, since linkage in the cohort was strong. Typing coverage varied by locus: roughly 629-630 donors for A, B, C, DRB1 and DQB1; approximately 520 for DQA1; 606 for DPA1; approximately 470 for DPB1. High-throughput TCR immunosequencing, statistical association of individual TCRs with disease status, and machine learning were combined to predict cytomegalovirus infection status. The aim of the study was to test whether cataloging public T cell receptors could identify signatures of past pathogen exposure. Both class I and class II loci were covered by HLA typing, at four-digit resolution. On average, 235,054 unique TCR beta nucleotide sequences were sequenced per donor among about 400 genotyped donors of the cohort, with about 17% of those sequences being non-productive. Among the 398 genotyped donors, approximately 81% belonged to the genetic ancestry cluster associated with self-reported Caucasian donors.

Regarding this clone: Its antigen is not yet known. Base qualities are not at hand, and no much larger clone is one base apart.

The germline V gene gives CDR1 as MNHNS and CDR2 as SASEGT. CDR3 length: 14 amino acids, cysteine to phenylalanine. Only the CDR3 region is kept as DNA, spanning 42 bases read in frame from base 1. V and J lose 0 bases and 3 bases, and a span of 8 bases separates them. Overall study results and their limits: Most TCR sequences were observed very rarely across donors, whereas some public TCRs were present in many individuals. A further reported finding was that TCR beta sequences accurately predicted the HLA-A and HLA-B alleles for most subjects in the first cohort. The authors suggested that the approach could potentially be extended to other disease states and immunological phenotypes. At a false discovery rate of 0.05, a later analysis linked roughly 17,000 TCR beta sequences to specific HLA alleles. A total of 150 or so TCR beta chains were listed by the study as associated with cytomegalovirus. A later analysis found that HLA-associated TCR beta chains were more clonally expanded and had lower generation probabilities than equally common non-associated chains. In a later analysis, TCR association rates were found to vary across HLA loci, with the most associated TCRs seen for DRB1 alleles and the fewest for HLA-C alleles. Compared with the roughly 720-donor mean, donors in an Asian-associated ancestry cluster had fewer N-insertions in productive TCRs, according to a later genetic analysis. Strong co-occurrence of HLA alleles, especially DR and DQ, made assigning TCR associations to individual alleles difficult. In vitro tests confirmed that three of the cytomegalovirus-associated TCR beta chains recognize cytomegalovirus antigens. A group of highly shared sequence variants was considered likely to be a technical artifact of the sequencing pipeline. HLA typing was unavailable for some donors at each locus, so association tests used only the typed subset. Several of the top co-occurrence clusters appeared to be linked to parvovirus B19, influenza, CMV and Epstein-Barr virus, according to a later analysis. The 87-base-pair reads could not distinguish some IMGT-functional V segments, including TRBV6-2 and TRBV6-3, so those segments were excluded. In both the original and validation cohorts, the classifier was reported to diagnose cytomegalovirus status with high specificity and sensitivity. Sequencing depth was assumed to be roughly uniform across donors in the presence/absence analyses, though that assumption may not hold. The cohort was sequenced for TCR beta chains only, and without alpha or paired-chain data the features that could be detected were limited. V-gene and J-gene trimming of TCR beta chains was associated with a missense DCLRE1C variant in a later genetic analysis, and the association was replicated in an independent cohort. In a later analysis, most CMV-associated TCR beta chains were found to appear HLA-restricted, with HLA associations seemingly driven largely by CMV exposure. Correlated functional status among segregating V segments might reflect linkage disequilibrium, but an unknown experimental factor could not be ruled out. The only immune exposure information available for the cohort was CMV serostatus. Some 15 rarely observed V segments, including chromosome 9 orphons, were excluded from the earlier analysis of some 590 of the donors because counts were too low. In an earlier analysis of about 600 of the donors, most TCR beta V segments appeared in productive rearrangements about 87% or about 30% of the time, broadly matching IMGT annotations.

The cohort comprised around 690 healthy bone marrow donors. At the time of sampling, every cohort member was nominally healthy, though immune exposures that went unrecorded were likely present. The donor tested CMV seropositive and was one of the 289 seropositive cohort members. Every donor gave a peripheral blood sample, and the peripheral blood mononuclear cells from that sample were used for TCR beta sequencing. The Qiagen DNeasy Blood Extraction Kit was used to extract genomic DNA from the blood cell samples. Receptor amplification or capture employed the immunoSEQ multiplex PCR assay. For the multiplex PCR, a mixture combining 60 forward primers for TCR Vbeta segments and 13 reverse primers for TCR Jbeta segments was used. Amplification of the CDR3 region of rearranged TCR beta genes was performed with a multiplex PCR assay on genomic DNA. The Illumina HiSeq System was used to sequence the amplified TCR beta libraries as 87-base-pair reads. The original pipeline was this. In a later analysis, roughly 80 million unique TCR beta chains were counted across the roughly 610 repertoires, and around 11 million of these chains were shared by at least two donors. Raw reads were error-corrected and collapsed into unique sequences with a nearest-neighbor algorithm that merged closely related sequences to remove PCR and sequencing errors. To assign V, D and J gene segments, CDR3 sequences were aligned to IMGT reference sequences. For a sequence to be retained, at least a six-nucleotide match to both a V gene segment and a J gene segment was required. Rearrangements were classified as productive when the CDR3 lacked stop codons and remained in frame with V and J, and all other rearrangements were classified as non-productive. Following IMGT convention, CDR3 was defined as the stretch from the second conserved V-encoded cysteine to the conserved J-encoded phenylalanine. Sequences without an unambiguous match to a single V gene segment were excluded from the earlier analysis of 587 of the donors. In an earlier analysis of 587 of the donors, a V segment was called functional when productive rearrangements were above 56.7%, and segregating when the standard deviation between donors exceeded 5%. A statistical classification framework was developed to diagnose cytomegalovirus status using the catalog of TCR beta chain sequences. V and J gene assignment, in a later analysis, came from comparing TCR nucleotide sequences with IMGT/GENE-DB human TR gene sequences. Using the TCRdist pipeline, a later analysis assigned CDR3 sequences along with most-parsimonious VDJ recombination scenarios. In a later analysis, each TCR beta chain was defined by its CDR3 amino acid sequence together with its V-gene family, and reads without a unique V-gene family were excluded. As a way to deal with suspected cross-contamination and a sequencing artifact, a later analysis dropped hundreds of nucleotide sequences that were highly shared and had low generation probability. In a later analysis, a clonal expansion index for each public chain was calculated from normalized within-repertoire ranks of inferred template counts. In a later analysis, generation probabilities were computed using a VDJ recombination model fitted to out-of-frame rearrangements, and the results were checked against IGoR. In a later analysis, TCR-TCR, TCR-HLA and TCR-CMV co-occurrence was scored with hypergeometric tests, and a repertoire-size bias correction was applied to TCR pairs. A later analysis estimated false discovery rates by permuting HLA or CMV assignments 20 times. In a later analysis, co-occurring TCRs were grouped with DBSCAN, and TCRdist sequence similarity was added when clustering was performed within HLA-allele-positive subsets. Repertoires with fewer than 30,000 or more than 120,000 public chains were left out of co-occurrence clustering, as were five repertoires with anomalous nucleotide sharing. This immuneACCESS table, as held by TCRdb, lists in-frame sequences with V and J called but not all clones. Of the missing ones, under half trace to an unresolved V gene in checked studies; the others have no known cause. That table is the source of V, J and clone size, and D and trimming were worked out from the DNA. Counted in this sample were fewer than 200,000 clones; 60% to 75% of them appeared once. Roughly 3% of the sample rests with the top ten.

This chain joins TRBV6-1 to TRBJ1-2; no D gene call is confident. The sample was PBMCs. This sequence was found in a woman between 50 and 59 years old in good health and CMV-seropositive. CDR3 region: CASSEAGGYYGYTF. The nucleotide sequence is given as TGTGCCAGCAGTGAAGCGGGAGGGTACTATGGCTACACCTTC.